The following is a T cell receptor beta chain sequence with its context. What this receptor recognizes is not known. No qualities accompany the bases; no much larger clone lies one base away. TCRbeta CDR3 regions were amplified from genomic DNA using the immunoSEQ Assay, a bias-controlled multiplex PCR. Regarding the original processing steps: Within the assay, amplification of reference gene primers was used to estimate how many nucleated cells each sample contained. Sequence reads were collapsed and filtered to measure the absolute abundance of every unique TCRbeta CDR3 rearrangement. For each sample, productive Simpson clonality was calculated as the square root of Simpson's diversity index across productive rearrangements. TCRdb provides this immuneACCESS table in a form limited to in-frame rearrangements. Some clones are lacking; in checked studies, under half of them reflect an unresolved V gene, and why the rest are absent is not known. V and J calls and clone size are copied from that table; D and trimming were computed from the DNA. In this sample the table shows some 20,000 clones, roughly 88% of which occur a single time. Clones ranked in the top ten supply approximately 9.9% of the sample.

Whole blood was collected in K2EDTA tubes by collaborating institutions according to the institutions' own protocols. For TCRbeta analysis, collaborator samples were shipped as frozen whole blood, as isolated PBMCs, or as DNA extracted from either sample type. These data are taken from a study of blood T cell repertoires in COVID-19 (dated by TCRdb to about 2020). About the investigation overall: Samples from collaborators originated in the United States, Italy and Spain and spanned both the acute and convalescent phases of COVID-19. The material from the prospective study consisted of cDNA or gDNA derived from T cells, B-cell-depleted T cells, or PBMCs. Deeply sampled blood TCRbeta repertoires from subjects exposed to, actively infected with, or recovered from COVID-19 were included in the dataset. A freely available public database, intended as a resource for researchers studying the immune response to SARS-CoV-2, is where the repertoires were released. Samples came from the ongoing ImmuneRACE study (first 160 participants) plus 1,254 subjects from 6 global collaborators. A de-identified subject ID, COVID-19 status, age in years and sex were almost always included in the sample metadata. Where HLA class I and class II types were available, the types were taken from metadata supplied by the sample provider, not from assay-based typing. General findings and caveats noted by the study authors: Clinical and demographic metadata were provided uncurated, with the amount varying by source and participant.

Sequencing used peripheral blood. This clonotype was obtained from a man aged 40-55 years with active COVID-19.

The DNA is as follows: TGTGCCAGGTCTAGCGGTTGGGGAGATACGCAGTATTTT. Its protein is CARSSGWGDTQYF. Recombination linked TRBV7-2 to TRBJ2-3; 7 bases in between match TRBD2. Sequences SGHTA (CDR1) and FQGNSA (CDR2) are obtained from the germline V gene. Measured from the cysteine to the phenylalanine, the CDR3 is 13 residues long. Of all the DNA, just the CDR3 is kept, 39 bases in frame from base 1. V is cut back by 9 bases and J by 5 bases, with 8 bases in the junction unmatched.